What follows describes a single TCR beta chain. Its antigen has not been determined. No much larger clonotype is one base removed from it; base qualities were not supplied. Whole blood was collected in K2EDTA tubes by collaborating institutions according to the institutions' own protocols. For TCRbeta analysis, collaborators shipped samples in one of three forms: frozen whole blood, isolated PBMCs, or DNA extracted from either of those sample types. The immunoSEQ Assay, a bias-controlled multiplex PCR, was used to amplify TCRbeta CDR3 regions from genomic DNA. The authors' pipeline ran thus. The number of nucleated cells in each sample was estimated from the amplification of reference gene primers within the assay. To quantify the absolute abundance of each unique TCRbeta CDR3 rearrangement, sequence reads were collapsed and filtered. For each sample, productive Simpson clonality was calculated by taking the square root of Simpson's diversity index across productive rearrangements. In TCRdb, the immuneACCESS table is reduced to in-frame sequences with V and J assigned. These tables do not hold every clone; where another copy was compared, an unresolved V gene accounts for under half, and the others remain unexplained. For V, J and clone size, that table is used; D and trimming come from the DNA. The sample records fewer than 90,000 clones, nearly 95% of which are singletons. The top ten hold roughly 4.7% of the sample.

The CDR3 starts with the cysteine, ends with the phenylalanine, and has 14 residues. The read is trimmed to its CDR3 DNA, 42 bases read in frame from base 1. V is clipped by 0 bases and J by 6 bases, and the sequence between their germline boundaries is 9 bases long. As encoded in the germline V gene, CDR1 is SGHVS while CDR2 is FQNEAQ. The data are from a study of blood T cell repertoires in COVID-19 (TCRdb year 2020). Some background on the complete study: The collaborator samples originated in the United States, Italy and Spain and spanned the acute and convalescent phases of COVID-19. The dataset comprised deeply sampled blood TCRbeta repertoires from subjects exposed to, actively infected with, or recovered from COVID-19. HLA class I and class II types, where available, came from metadata supplied by the sample provider rather than from assay-based typing. Nearly every sample came with metadata listing a de-identified subject ID, COVID-19 status, age in years and sex. Samples came from the ongoing ImmuneRACE study (first 160 participants) plus 1,254 subjects from 6 global collaborators. The material from the prospective study consisted of cDNA or gDNA derived from T cells, B-cell-depleted T cells, or PBMCs. The repertoires were released in a freely available public database meant as a resource for research on the immune response to SARS-CoV-2. Overall study outcomes, separate from this receptor: The quantity of clinical and demographic metadata differed by source and by participant and was supplied without curation.

This receptor chain uses TRBV7-8 and TRBJ1-3; TRBD1 is possibly the D segment (5 matching bases). The TCR comes from a human donor with active COVID-19. The donor label of this sample is uncertain. Sequenced sample: peripheral blood. The CDR3: CASSLALGVNTIYF. DNA sequence: TGTGCCAGCAGCTTAGCGCTAGGGGTAAACACCATATATTTT.